One TCR beta chain is described in this entry. Its antigen is unidentified. Sequencing used immunoSEQ multiplex PCR; TCRdb keeps in-frame clones, though not all of them. This sample carries 1.4 million to 1.5 million clones, over 95% of them seen once, and the ten largest clones take 1.2%. The entry originates in a study of shared clonotypes between healthy human individuals. Broader study findings: Larger estimated richness was generally recorded for naive subsets relative to memory subsets. For naive CD4 cells, 4.5% to 6.5% of clonotypes were shared across a few donors. Rarefaction showed sorted-subset sequencing was incomplete despite large depth.

Sequenced sample: naive CD4+ T cells sorted from blood. Described subset: CD45RA+ positively selected. This receptor was obtained from a man younger than 40 in good health.

As DNA, the CDR3 is TGTGCCAGCAGTCCCCGGGACAAGTCCTACGAGCAGTACTTC. It translates to CASSPRDKSYEQYF. The rearrangement joins TRBV6-6 to TRBJ2-7; a weak D match, TRBD1 (6 bases). V gave up 5 bases and J gave up 1 base, with 12 bases separating them. The germline V gene has CDR1 MNHNY and CDR2 SVGAGI (reference sequence). The CDR3 length is 14 residues.